This T cell receptor beta chain stems from a study of blood T cell repertoires in COVID-19. Study details: COVID-19 samples from acute and convalescent phases originated in the United States, Italy and Spain. T cells, B-cell-depleted T cells, or PBMCs provided the cDNA or gDNA that served as material.

The CDR3 loop spans 15 amino acids. J was trimmed by 2 bases and V by 5 bases; bases with no gene match: 5. Germline CDR1 MDHEN, CDR2 SYDVKM. Original data processing: How many nucleated cells were present was estimated from reference gene primer amplification. The data were produced by immunoSEQ multiplex PCR, yet TCRdb's version contains in-frame clones alone and is incomplete. V and J calls plus clone size are reproduced from that table; the DNA served to infer D and trimming. The data contain around 320,000 clones, around 85% of them singletons. The sequence derives from a human donor in a cohort sampled during active COVID-19. This chain joins TRBV28 and TRBJ2-1; 8 bases map to TRBD2. Specimen: peripheral blood. The CDR3 region has the DNA TGTGCCAGCAGTCCGCCGGGGGGGGCCTACAATGAGCAGTTCTTC. The encoded protein is CASSPPGGAYNEQFF.